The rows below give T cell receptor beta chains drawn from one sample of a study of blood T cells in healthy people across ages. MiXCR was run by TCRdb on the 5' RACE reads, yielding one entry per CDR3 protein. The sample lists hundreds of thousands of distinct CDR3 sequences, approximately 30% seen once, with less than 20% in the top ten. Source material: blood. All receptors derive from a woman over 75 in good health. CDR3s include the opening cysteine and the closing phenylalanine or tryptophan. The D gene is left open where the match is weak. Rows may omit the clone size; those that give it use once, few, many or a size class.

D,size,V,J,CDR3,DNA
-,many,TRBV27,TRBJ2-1,CASRVGGEQFF,TGTGCCAGCAGGGTCGGGGGTGAGCAGTTCTTC
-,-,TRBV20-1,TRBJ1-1,CSARLTGKTEAFF,TGCAGTGCTAGACTTACAGGGAAGACTGAAGCTTTCTTT
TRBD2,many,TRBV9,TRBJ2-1,CASSVAWTSYEQFF,TGTGCCAGCAGCGTAGCTTGGACTAGCTATGAGCAGTTCTTC
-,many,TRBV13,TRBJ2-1,CASTPGKSYNEQFF,TGTGCCAGCACCCCCGGGAAATCCTACAATGAGCAGTTCTTC
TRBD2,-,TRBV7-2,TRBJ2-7,CASSLSRTSGSYEQYF,TGTGCCAGCAGCTTATCGCGGACTAGCGGATCCTACGAGCAGTACTTC
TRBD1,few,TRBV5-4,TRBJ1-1,CASSHRDSSEAFF,TGTGCCAGCAGCCATCGGGACAGTTCTGAAGCTTTCTTT
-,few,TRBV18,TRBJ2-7,CASSPQGKTYEQYF,TGTGCCAGCTCACCACAGGGCAAGACCTACGAGCAGTACTTC
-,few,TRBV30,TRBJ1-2,CAWRSQGYVGYTF,TGTGCCTGGAGGTCACAGGGTTATGTGGGCTACACCTTC
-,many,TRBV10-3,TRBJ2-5,CAISGARAWETQYF,TGTGCCATCAGTGGGGCCAGGGCGTGGGAGACCCAGTACTTC
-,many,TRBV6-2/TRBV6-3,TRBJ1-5,CASSPGLLNQPQHF,TGTGCCAGCAGCCCGGGACTCCTGAATCAGCCCCAGCATTTT
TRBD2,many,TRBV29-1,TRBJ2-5,CSAPAASGGETQYF,TGCAGCGCCCCGGCGGCTAGCGGGGGAGAGACCCAGTACTTC
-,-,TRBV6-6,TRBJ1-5,CASSYYRELINQPQHF,TGTGCCAGCAGTTACTATCGGGAGTTAATCAATCAGCCCCAGCATTTT
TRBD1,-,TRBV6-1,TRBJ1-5,CASSETTGGGNQPQHF,TGTGCCAGCAGTGAGACCACAGGGGGCGGGAATCAGCCCCAGCATTTT
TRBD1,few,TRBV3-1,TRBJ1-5,CASSQGTGGTQPQHF,TGTGCCAGCAGCCAGGGGACAGGGGGCACTCAGCCCCAGCATTTT
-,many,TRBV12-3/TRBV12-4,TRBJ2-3,CASSSRSVATDTQYF,TGTGCCAGCAGTTCCCGAAGTGTAGCCACAGATACGCAGTATTTT
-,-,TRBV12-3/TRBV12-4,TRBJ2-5,CASSRKEEQYF,TGTGCCAGCAGTCGAAAGGAGGAGCAGTACTTC
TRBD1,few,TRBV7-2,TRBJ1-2,CASSLAGSGTGLTF,TGTGCCAGCAGCTTAGCCGGATCCGGGACAGGGCTAACCTTC
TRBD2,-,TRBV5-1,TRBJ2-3,CASSLVRGGAGDTQYF,TGCGCCAGCAGCTTGGTTCGCGGGGGGGCCGGTGATACGCAGTATTTT
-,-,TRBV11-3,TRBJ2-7,CASSPPDGHEQYF,TGTGCCAGCAGCCCCCCGGACGGGCACGAGCAGTACTTC
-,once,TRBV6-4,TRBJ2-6,CASSDDHGANVLTF,TGTGCCAGCAGTGACGATCACGGGGCCAACGTCCTGACTTTC
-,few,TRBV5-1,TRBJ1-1,CASSLSHSNTEAFF,TGCGCCAGCAGCTTGAGTCACTCGAACACTGAAGCTTTCTTT
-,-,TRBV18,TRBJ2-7,CASSPPSLPGNEQYF,TGTGCCAGCTCACCACCAAGTCTCCCAGGCAATGAGCAGTACTTC
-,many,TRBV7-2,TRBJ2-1,CASSLRRGQVTDEQFF,TGTGCCAGCAGCTTACGGAGGGGGCAAGTCACCGATGAGCAGTTCTTC
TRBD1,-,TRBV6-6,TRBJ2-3,CASIPRTGGADTQYF,TGTGCCAGCATCCCACGGACAGGGGGAGCAGATACGCAGTATTTT
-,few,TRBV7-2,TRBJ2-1,CASSLELIGEQFF,TGTGCCAGCAGCTTAGAACTAATAGGCGAGCAGTTCTTC
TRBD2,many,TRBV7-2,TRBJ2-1,CASSRGGAEGVLEQFF,TGTGCCAGCAGCCGGGGGGGGGCAGAGGGGGTTTTGGAGCAGTTCTTC
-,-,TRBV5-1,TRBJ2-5,CASSGGLMGQETQYF,TGCGCCAGCAGCGGGGGACTGATGGGTCAAGAGACCCAGTACTTC
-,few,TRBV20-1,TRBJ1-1,CSARDARRYKAENTEAFF,TGCAGTGCTAGAGATGCCCGACGTTATAAGGCAGAGAACACTGAAGCTTTCTTT
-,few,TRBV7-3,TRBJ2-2,CASSLNRLPGELFF,TGTGCCAGCAGCTTAAACAGGCTACCCGGGGAGCTGTTTTTT
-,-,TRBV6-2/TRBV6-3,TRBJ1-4,CASGPGTSGRINEKLFF,TGTGCCAGCGGACCCGGGACCTCCGGCCGGATTAATGAAAAACTGTTTTTT
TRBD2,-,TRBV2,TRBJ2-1,CASSPGLAHYNEQFF,TGTGCCAGTAGCCCTGGACTAGCGCACTACAATGAGCAGTTCTTC
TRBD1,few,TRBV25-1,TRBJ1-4,CASSESLGQVEKLFF,TGTGCCAGCAGTGAATCCCTGGGACAGGTTGAAAAACTGTTTTTT
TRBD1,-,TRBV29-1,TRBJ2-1,CSAKGQGGLYEQFF,TGCAGCGCCAAGGGACAGGGCGGCCTGTATGAGCAGTTCTTC
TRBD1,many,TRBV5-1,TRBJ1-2,CASSYGQGAYGYTF,TGCGCCAGCAGCTATGGACAGGGGGCATATGGCTACACCTTC
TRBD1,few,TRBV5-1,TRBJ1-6,CASSSTGVPNSPLHF,TGCGCCAGCAGCTCCACAGGGGTACCTAATTCACCCCTCCACTTT
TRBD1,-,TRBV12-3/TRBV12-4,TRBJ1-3,CASTPPGGLSGNTIYF,TGTGCCAGCACCCCCCCAGGGGGACTTTCTGGAAACACCATATATTTT
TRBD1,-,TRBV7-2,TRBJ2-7,CASSHPGTGLTEQYF,TGTGCCAGCAGCCACCCCGGGACAGGGCTGACCGAGCAGTACTTC
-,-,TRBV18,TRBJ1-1,CASSPSTGSRTEAFF,TGTGCCAGCTCACCATCAACAGGGTCGCGCACTGAAGCTTTCTTT
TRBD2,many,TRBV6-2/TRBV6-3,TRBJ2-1,CASSYSAGGPNNEQFF,TGTGCCAGCAGTTACTCGGCGGGGGGGCCGAACAATGAGCAGTTCTTC
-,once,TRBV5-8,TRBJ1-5,CASSLDRVSNQLRHF,TGTGCCAGCAGCTTGGACAGGGTCAGCAATCAGCTCCGGCATTTT
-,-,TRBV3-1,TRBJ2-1,CASSHDSTPNEQFF,TGTGCCAGCAGTCACGACTCTACCCCGAATGAGCAGTTCTTC
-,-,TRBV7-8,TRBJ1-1,CASSPVGIWGTEAFF,TGTGCCAGCAGCCCAGTCGGGATTTGGGGCACTGAAGCTTTCTTT
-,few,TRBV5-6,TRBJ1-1,CASSLYGKGGNTEAFF,TGTGCCAGCAGCTTGTACGGGAAAGGGGGGAACACTGAAGCTTTCTTT
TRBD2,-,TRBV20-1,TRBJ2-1,CSAREGGGGNEQFF,TGCAGTGCTAGAGAAGGTGGGGGGGGGAATGAGCAGTTCTTC
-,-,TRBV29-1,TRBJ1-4,CNVEREGGKLFF,TGCAACGTTGAAAGGGAGGGTGGAAAACTGTTTTTT
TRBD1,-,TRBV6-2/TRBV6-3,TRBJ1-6,CASSYSTTGVNSPLHF,TGTGCCAGCAGTTACTCGACGACAGGGGTCAATTCACCCCTCCACTTT
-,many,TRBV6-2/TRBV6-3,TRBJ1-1,CASSYSTHFILGPNTEAFF,TGTGCCAGCAGTTACTCGACGCACTTTATCTTGGGGCCGAACACTGAAGCTTTCTTT
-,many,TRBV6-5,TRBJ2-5,CASSYLLTQYF,TGTGCCAGCAGTTACTTGCTGACCCAGTACTTC
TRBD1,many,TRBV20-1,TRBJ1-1,CSASRQGIRAEAFF,TGCAGTGCTAGCAGACAGGGGATCAGAGCTGAAGCTTTCTTT
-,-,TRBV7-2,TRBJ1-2,CASSLVGPNGYTF,TGTGCCAGCAGCTTAGTGGGACCTAATGGCTACACCTTC
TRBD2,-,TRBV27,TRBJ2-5,CASSLSNPKLAGGRNEQYF,TGTGCCAGCAGTTTATCGAACCCAAAACTAGCGGGGGGAAGGAATGAGCAGTACTTC
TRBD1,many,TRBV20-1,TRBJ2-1,CSASGIRDRGLEQFF,TGCAGTGCTAGCGGTATTCGGGACAGGGGGCTCGAGCAGTTCTTC
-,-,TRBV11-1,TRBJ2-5,CASSGRSQETQYF,TGTGCCAGCAGCGGACGGAGCCAAGAGACCCAGTACTTC
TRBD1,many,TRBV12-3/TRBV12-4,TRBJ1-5,CASRAGQGFQPQHF,TGTGCCAGCAGGGCGGGACAGGGGTTTCAGCCCCAGCATTTT
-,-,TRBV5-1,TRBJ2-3,CASSSTGGDTQYF,TGCGCCAGCAGCTCGACTGGGGGGGATACGCAGTATTTT
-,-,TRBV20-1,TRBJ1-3,CSASRESRSGNTIYF,TGCAGTGCTTCCCGGGAATCCAGATCTGGAAACACCATATATTTT
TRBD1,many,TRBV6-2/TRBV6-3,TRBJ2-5,CAGSSGTGEETQYF,TGTGCCGGATCATCCGGGACAGGGGAGGAGACCCAGTACTTC
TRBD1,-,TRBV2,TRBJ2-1,CASFYGQGFNEQFF,TGTGCCAGCTTTTACGGACAGGGGTTCAATGAGCAGTTCTTC
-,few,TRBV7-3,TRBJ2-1,CASSPYFTASYNEQFF,TGTGCCAGCAGCCCTTATTTTACAGCCTCCTACAATGAGCAGTTCTTC